These 22 T cell receptor beta chains were sequenced from one sample in a study of blood T cell repertoires in COVID-19. The protocol was immunoSEQ multiplex PCR, while the TCRdb copy is restricted to in-frame clones and leaves out a portion. The top ten clones hold around 4.9% of a sample with around 190,000 clones, around 84% of them seen once. The sequenced material came from peripheral blood. The receptors were gathered from a woman older than 75 with acute or convalescent COVID-19.

The gene calls are TRBV6-2 or TRBV6-3 and TRBJ2-1; perhaps TRBD2 as D (6 bases). The CDR3 runs 16 residues. Trimming left V 2 bases short and J 0 bases short, with 11 bases between. Germline CDR1 and CDR2: MNHEY and SVGEGT. DNA for the CDR3: TGTGCCAGCAGTTACCCGGGGAGGACCTCCTACAATGAGCAGTTCTTC. Protein product: CASSYPGRTSYNEQFF.

The gene calls are TRBV18 and TRBJ2-7, with D unresolved. This CDR3 is built from 11 residues. Per germline, CDR1 KGHSH and CDR2 LQKENI. V lost 6 bases and J 6 bases, leaving 9 bases between the germline ends. The CDR3 reads CASSASFEQYF. The CDR3 bases are TGTGCCAGCTCGGCAAGTTTCGAGCAGTACTTC.

This rearrangement joins TRBV5-1 to TRBJ2-5; 7 nucleotides align to TRBD1. J was trimmed by 5 bases and V by 4 bases; bases with no gene match: 11. The V gene's germline CDR1 is SGHRS and CDR2 YFSETQ. The CDR3 contains 15 residues. CDR3 sequence: CASSPPRQGRETQYF. In nucleotides, the CDR3 is TGCGCCAGCAGCCCGCCCCGACAGGGTCGTGAGACCCAGTACTTC. Supplemented by reference TRBV5-1 and TRBJ2-5, the full variable domain reads KAGVTQTPRYLIKTRGQQVTLSCSPISGHRSVSWYQQTPGQGLQFLFEYFSETQRNKGNFPGRFSGRQFSNSRSEMNVSTLELGDSALYLCASSPPRQGRETQYFGPGTRLLVL.

The V call is TRBV7-8, the J call TRBJ2-7; 8 bases map to TRBD1. The CDR3 extends over 14 amino acids. The V and J ends lost 4 bases and 5 bases, in that order; junction bases with no gene match: 7. Germline CDR1 SGHVS, CDR2 FQNEAQ. The CDR3 loop reads CASSYRQGWDEQYF. The CDR3, as DNA: TGTGCCAGCAGCTACCGACAGGGGTGGGACGAGCAGTACTTC.

The DNA of the CDR3 is TGTGCCAGCAGCCTGGACAGACTTCGATCACCCCTCCACTTT. Translation: CASSLDRLRSPLHF. This chain connects TRBV6-5 to TRBJ1-6, with D possibly matching TRBD1 (6 bases). This CDR3 region has 14 residues. CDR1 and CDR2 (germline): MNHEY, SVGAGI. V was trimmed by 6 bases and J by 10 bases, leaving 16 bases between them.

The chain joins TRBV5-1 to TRBJ1-5, with D tentatively TRBD1 (6 bases). The length of the CDR3 is 14 residues. V was clipped by 4 bases and J by 2 bases, with 10 bases between them. Germline lookup yields CDR1 SGHRS and CDR2 YFSETQ. CDR3: CASSPSGGNQPQHF. The CDR3 coding sequence is TGCGCCAGCAGCCCTTCAGGGGGCAATCAGCCCCAGCATTTT.

This clone was seen a handful of times. CDR3 sequence: CASSPGSSPLHF. CDR3 DNA: TGCGCCAGCAGTCCGGGAAGTTCACCCCTCCACTTT. The V call is TRBV10-1, the J call TRBJ1-6; D is unclear. Trimming left V 5 bases short and J 9 bases short, with 8 bases between. Germline assignment: CDR1 WNHNN and CDR2 SYGVQD (reference sequence). This CDR3 contains 12 residues.

The V call is TRBV28, the J call TRBJ2-7, with D possibly matching TRBD2 (6 bases). CDR1 MDHEN and CDR2 SYDVKM come from the germline V gene. This CDR3 region has 13 residues. V was clipped by 5 bases and J by 6 bases, with 14 bases between them. The CDR3 loop is CASSLAGLLEQYF. In nucleotides, the CDR3 is TGTGCCAGCAGTCTTGCGGGACTCCTCGAGCAGTACTTC.

V is TRBV18 and J is TRBJ1-2, with unresolved D. The length of the CDR3 is 14 residues. V was pared by 0 bases and J by 2 bases, with 7 bases between. Germline V gene data show CDR1 as KGHSH and CDR2 as LQKENI. The CDR3 sequence: CASSPPPGNYGYTF. The CDR3 DNA reads as TGTGCCAGCTCACCACCGCCGGGGAACTATGGCTACACCTTC.

The table lists this clone with a count of one. V gene TRBV5-1 combines with J gene TRBJ2-1; 9 bases are shared with TRBD2. Germline V gives CDR1 SGHRS, CDR2 YFSETQ. The CDR3 totals 15 residues. The V and J ends lost 3 bases and 9 bases, in that order; junction bases with no gene match: 10. CDR3 residues: CASSSSLAGEGEQFF. As DNA, the CDR3 is TGCGCCAGCAGCTCTTCCTTAGCGGGAGAGGGTGAGCAGTTCTTC. The variable domain in full, with the rest retrieved from reference TRBV5-1 and TRBJ2-1, is KAGVTQTPRYLIKTRGQQVTLSCSPISGHRSVSWYQQTPGQGLQFLFEYFSETQRNKGNFPGRFSGRQFSNSRSEMNVSTLELGDSALYLCASSSSLAGEGEQFFGPGTRLTVL.

The J gene is TRBJ1-1, the V gene TRBV29-1; tentatively, D is TRBD1 (6 bases). V shed 7 bases and J shed 5 bases, with 17 bases lying between them. Germline V gene data show CDR1 as SQVTM and CDR2 as ANQGSEA. The CDR3 runs to 13 residues. CDR3 DNA sequence: TGCAGCGGGATCAAACAGGGTTTGACTGAAGCTTTCTTT. Translating gives CSGIKQGLTEAFF.

This clone was detected only once. The chain is built from TRBV30 and TRBJ1-2; D may be TRBD1 (6 bases). V lost 3 bases, J lost 7 bases, and 12 bases lay in between. CDR1 and CDR2 (germline): GTSNPN, SVGIG (reference sequence). This CDR3 region has 12 residues. CDR3 sequence reads: CAWRDRLFGYTF. In nucleotides, the CDR3 is TGTGCCTGGAGGGACAGACTTTTTGGCTACACCTTC. The full variable domain, completed using reference TRBV30 and TRBJ1-2, is SQTIHQWPATLVQPVGSPLSLECTVEGTSNPNLYWYRQAAGRGLQLLFYSVGIGQISSEVPQNLSASRPQDRQFILSSKKLLLSDSGFYLCAWRDRLFGYTFGSGTRLTVV.

The chain links TRBV20-1 to TRBJ1-1; D remains ambiguous. CDR1 and CDR2 from the germline V gene are DFQATT and SNEGSKA (reference sequence). V was shortened by 8 bases and J by 0 bases, with 7 bases between the two germline ends. CDR3 length: 11 residues. The DNA of the CDR3 is TGCAGTTCGTACATGAACACTGAAGCTTTCTTT. Translated: CSSYMNTEAFF.

The chain combines TRBV28 with TRBJ2-2, with 8 bases aligning to TRBD1. CDR3 size: 15 residues. Per germline, CDR1 MDHEN and CDR2 SYDVKM. The V and J ends lost 5 bases and 5 bases, in that order; junction bases with no gene match: 7. The CDR3 coding sequence is TGTGCCAGCAGTCCGGGACAGGACTCAACCGGGGAGCTGTTTTTT. Translating it yields CASSPGQDSTGELFF.

The chain combines TRBV18 with TRBJ1-2, with 8 bases matching TRBD1. CDR3 length: 14 amino acids. CDR1 KGHSH and CDR2 LQKENI come from the germline V gene. V shed 6 bases and J 6 bases; nucleotides not matched to a gene: 9. For the CDR3, the DNA is TGTGCCAGCTCTGCCGGACAGGGTGAGGATGGCTACACCTTC. Amino acid sequence: CASSAGQGEDGYTF.

The V call is TRBV5-1, the J call TRBJ2-5; 13 nucleotides line up with TRBD2. CDR1 is SGHRS, CDR2 YFSETQ, per germline. The CDR3 runs to 15 residues. The trim removed 4 bases at V and 4 bases at J, leaving 4 bases unmatched. The CDR3 bases are TGCGCCAGCAGCCGGACTAGCGGGAGTCTAGAGACCCAGTACTTC. Amino acids: CASSRTSGSLETQYF.

The chain carries TRBV5-8 and TRBJ1-1; maybe TRBD1 (6 bases). This CDR3 comprises 13 residues. Germline assignment: CDR1 SGHTS and CDR2 YDEGEE. Trimming took off 2 bases at V and 3 bases at J, with 8 bases between the two ends. CDR3 coding DNA: TGTGCCAGCAGCTTAAACAGGGACACTGAAGCTTTCTTT. Encoded protein: CASSLNRDTEAFF.

V and J are TRBV7-9 and TRBJ1-2; D is unclear. Germline CDR1 and CDR2: SEHNR and FQNEAQ (reference sequence). Trimming stripped 0 bases from V and 4 bases from J, with 9 bases between. This CDR3 is built from 14 residues. The CDR3 loop is CASSLATKAYGYTF. The DNA for the CDR3 is TGTGCCAGCAGCTTAGCTACGAAAGCCTATGGCTACACCTTC.

The chain carries TRBV3-1 (or the pseudogene TRBV3-2) and TRBJ2-7, with 7 nucleotides matching TRBD1. Germline-derived CDR1 and CDR2 are LGHDT and YNNKEL (reference sequence). With 3 bases clipped from V and 2 bases from J, the junction kept 4 bases outside the gene matches. CDR3 length equals 14 residues. This chain's CDR3 is CASSQVTGPYEQYF. The CDR3, as DNA: TGTGCCAGCAGCCAGGTGACAGGGCCCTACGAGCAGTACTTC.

This clone was detected only once. The J gene is TRBJ2-6, the V gene TRBV29-1, with 7 bases identical to TRBD1. V lost 6 bases to trimming and J lost 0 bases; unmatched junction nucleotides: 5. The germline V gene encodes CDR1 SQVTM and CDR2 ANQGSEA. The CDR3 spans 15 residues. CDR3 residues: CSVSGQSSGANVLTF. The CDR3 nucleotides are TGCAGCGTCTCGGGACAGAGCTCTGGGGCCAACGTCCTGACTTTC.

This chain connects TRBV11-2 to TRBJ2-3; the match to TRBD2 covers 7 bases. The CDR3 covers 13 residues. The junction had 7 bases not matched to a gene; V was cut back by 3 bases and J by 10 bases. Germline lookup yields CDR1 SGHAT and CDR2 FQNNGV. CDR3 loop: CASSFEGGPAQYF. In DNA, the CDR3 is TGTGCCAGCAGCTTCGAGGGAGGGCCCGCGCAGTATTTT.

V and J are TRBV6-6 and TRBJ1-4; weak D call: TRBD1 (5 bases). Trimming removed 5 bases at V and 5 bases at J, with 15 bases between. The CDR3 runs to 15 residues. Germline V CDR1 and CDR2: MNHNY, SVGAGI (reference sequence). Here the CDR3 DNA reads TGTGCCAGCAGTCCACCGGGCCGGGGGAATGAAAAACTGTTTTTT. Protein product: CASSPPGRGNEKLFF.